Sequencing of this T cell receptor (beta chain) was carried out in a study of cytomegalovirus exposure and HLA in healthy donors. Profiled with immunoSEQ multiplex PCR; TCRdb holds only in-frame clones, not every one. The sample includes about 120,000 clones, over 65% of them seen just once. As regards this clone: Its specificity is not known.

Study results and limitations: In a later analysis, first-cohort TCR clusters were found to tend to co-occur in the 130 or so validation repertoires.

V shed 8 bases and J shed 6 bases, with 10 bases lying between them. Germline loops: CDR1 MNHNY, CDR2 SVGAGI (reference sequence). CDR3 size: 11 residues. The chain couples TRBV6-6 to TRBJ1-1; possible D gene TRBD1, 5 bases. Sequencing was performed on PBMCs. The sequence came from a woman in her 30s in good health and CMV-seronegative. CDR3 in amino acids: CASQAGPEAFF. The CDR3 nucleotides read TGTGCCAGCCAAGCGGGGCCTGAAGCTTTCTTT.